This TCR beta chain was recorded in a study of cytomegalovirus exposure and HLA in healthy donors. General study findings and limits: Sequencing likely generated an artifact that appeared as a cluster of highly shared sequence variants.

Both 60 Vbeta primers and 13 Jbeta primers went into the PCR. Only in-frame clones appear in the TCRdb table, and some are missing; sequencing was by immunoSEQ multiplex PCR. This sample contains about 52,000 clones. Deletions cut 7 bases from V and 11 bases from J, with 17 bases between. The CDR3 sequence is 11 residues long. Per germline, CDR1 SQVTM and CDR2 ANQGSEA. Comment on this clone: The target antigen is unknown.

The sample was PBMCs. This receptor was obtained from a woman in her sixties or seventies in good health and CMV-seropositive. The chain employs TRBV29-1 and TRBJ1-1, with a possible D match to TRBD1 (6 bases). The CDR3 sequence: CSGQDSFRAFF. CDR3 DNA sequence: TGCAGCGGCCAGGACAGCTTTCGGGCTTTCTTT.